The 5 T cell receptor beta chains presented below share a single source sample, sequenced in a study of shared T cell receptors in the human thymus. Profiling relied on immunoSEQ multiplex PCR, and the TCRdb table lists in-frame clones only, not all of them. The profile shows about 660,000 clones, about 89% of them singletons. These records were also assigned to another study, of human thymus T cells.

The sample was thymocytes. Every receptor here comes from a boy younger than two with a congenital heart defect.

The chain is built from TRBV30 and TRBJ2-7; TRBD2 is a possible D gene (5 bases). The CDR3 has 14 residues. Trimming shortened V by 4 bases and J by 3 bases, and 16 bases separated the two germline ends. Germline CDR1 reads GTSNPN; CDR2 reads SVGIG (reference sequence). The CDR3 sequence: CAWTSGGRGYEQYF. The CDR3 DNA sequence: TGTGCCTGGACCTCTGGTGGGAGAGGCTACGAGCAGTACTTC.

The chain has TRBV4-3 and TRBJ2-3, with 8 bases lining up with TRBD2. Losses at the gene ends were 2 bases for V and 2 bases for J; bases not matched to a gene: 6. CDR3 length: 16 amino acids. Germline loops: CDR1 LGHNA, CDR2 YSLEER. The CDR3 bases are TGCGCCAGCAGCCAAATGGGCGGGGGGAACACAGATACGCAGTATTTT. This sequence encodes CASSQMGGGNTDTQYF.

In the case of this clone: This likely comes from a read error, as the CDR3 has no conserved phenylalanine or tryptophan at its end. Because the CDR3's place on the DNA is in doubt, the DNA is left out and the CDR3 is given as listed by TCRdb. V gene TRBV28 combines with J gene TRBJ2-7; the table assigns TRBD2, which was not confirmed against the DNA. Per the germline V gene, CDR1 is MDHEN and CDR2 is SYDVKM. The CDR3 is 14 amino acids in total, end residues counted. The CDR3 protein is CASSLLSSGRGSSI.

The chain uses TRBV5-1 and TRBJ2-3, with D maybe TRBD1 (5 bases). CDR1 SGHRS and CDR2 YFSETQ come from the germline V gene. The CDR3 runs 18 residues. V lost 0 bases and J 3 bases, leaving 20 bases between the germline ends. The CDR3 DNA follows: TGCGCCAGCAGCTTGGGGCTAGTACTTGGGGCCCCAACAGATACGCAGTATTTT. Encoded protein: CASSLGLVLGAPTDTQYF.

This clone has a single count. The J gene is TRBJ2-7, the V gene TRBV4-1; tentatively, D is TRBD1 (6 bases). The CDR3 loop spans 15 amino acids. Trimming cost V 1 base and J 3 bases, with 13 bases left between them. CDR1 is MGHRA, CDR2 YSYEKL, per germline. The DNA for the CDR3 is TGCGCCAGCAGCCAAGGGGCAGGGGATGGCTACGAGCAGTACTTC. Its translation: CASSQGAGDGYEQYF.